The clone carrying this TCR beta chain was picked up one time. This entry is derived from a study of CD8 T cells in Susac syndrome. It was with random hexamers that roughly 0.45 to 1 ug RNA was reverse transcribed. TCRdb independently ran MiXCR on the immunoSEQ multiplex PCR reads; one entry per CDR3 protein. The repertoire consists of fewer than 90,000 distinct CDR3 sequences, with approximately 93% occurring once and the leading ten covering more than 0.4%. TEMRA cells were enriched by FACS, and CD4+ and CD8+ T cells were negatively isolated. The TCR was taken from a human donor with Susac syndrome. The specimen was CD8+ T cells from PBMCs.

For the CDR3, the DNA is TGTGCCAGCAGCTTAGTGGCAGATGAAGCTTTCTTT. Amino acid sequence: CASSLVADEAFF. The chain has TRBV11-2 and TRBJ1-1; no definite D call. V lost 1 base and J 7 bases, leaving 7 bases between the germline ends. From germline, CDR1 is SGHAT and CDR2 FQNNGV. There are 12 residues in the CDR3. The full variable domain, with the rest looked up from reference TRBV11-2 and TRBJ1-1, is EAGVAQSPRYKIIEKRQSVAFWCNPISGHATLYWYQQILGQGPKLLIQFQNNGVVDDSQLPKDRFSAERLKGVDSTLKIQPAKLEDSAVYLCASSLVADEAFFGQGTRLTVV.